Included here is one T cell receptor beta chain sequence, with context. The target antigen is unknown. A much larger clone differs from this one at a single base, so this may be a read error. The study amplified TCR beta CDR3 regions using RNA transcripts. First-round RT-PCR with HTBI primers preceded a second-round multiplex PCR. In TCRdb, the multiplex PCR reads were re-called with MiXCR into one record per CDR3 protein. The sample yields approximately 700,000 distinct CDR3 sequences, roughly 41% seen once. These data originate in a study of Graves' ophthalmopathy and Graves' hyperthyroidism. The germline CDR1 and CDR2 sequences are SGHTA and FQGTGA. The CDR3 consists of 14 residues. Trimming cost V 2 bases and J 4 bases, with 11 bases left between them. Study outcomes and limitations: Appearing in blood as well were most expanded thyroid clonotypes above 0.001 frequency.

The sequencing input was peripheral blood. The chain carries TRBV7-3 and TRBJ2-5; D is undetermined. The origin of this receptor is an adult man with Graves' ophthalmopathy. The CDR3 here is CASSLLGKGETQYF. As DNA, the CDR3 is TGTGCCAGCAGCTTATTGGGGAAAGGAGAGACCCAGTACTTC.